One and the same sample provided the 14 T cell receptor beta chains below, sequenced in a study of T cells in Graves' hyperthyroidism and ophthalmopathy. RNA transcripts yielded amplified TCR beta CDR3 regions. The HTBI primer set served for first-round RT-PCR of the TCR CDR3. MiXCR, run by TCRdb on the multiplex PCR reads, gives a single entry per CDR3 protein. The repertoire holds some 620,000 distinct CDR3 sequences, with 16% as singletons. Sequenced input: blood. Receptors originate from a woman under 40 with Graves' hyperthyroidism.

This clonotype was counted at least ten times. The CDR3, as DNA: TGTGCCAGCAGGCGGGCCACGAACACTGAAGCTTTCTTT. Translation: CASRRATNTEAFF. The V gene is TRBV2, the J gene TRBJ1-1, with no clear D. CDR1 SNHLY and CDR2 FYNNEI come from the germline V gene. The ends were cut back, 6 bases at V and 1 base at J, with 9 bases in the middle. This CDR3 comprises 13 residues.

This clonotype was recorded a few times. One junction end does not reproduce the germline sequence, and a read error may be involved. The rearrangement joins TRBV6-5 to TRBJ2-1; no clear D gene. The CDR3 sequence is 12 residues long. CDR1 is MNHEY, CDR2 SVGAGI, per germline. DNA of the CDR3: TGTGTCAGCAGTTACTCGATGTTTGAGCAGTTCTTC. Its translation is CVSSYSMFEQFF.

Concerning this clonotype: Given a much more abundant clone one base away, this may be a read error. The chain carries TRBV28 and TRBJ2-5; TRBD2 matches at 8 bases. The CDR3 loop spans 14 amino acids. Germline V gene sequence: CDR1 MDHEN, CDR2 SYDVKM. CDR3 bases: TGTGCCAGCCTACAGGGCGGGGGGCAAGAGACCCGGTACTTC. It codes for CASLQGGGQETRYF.

This clonotype was observed at least ten times. This rearrangement joins TRBV12-3 or TRBV12-4 to TRBJ2-5; D possibly matches TRBD1 or TRBD2 (6 bases each). Trimming removed 6 bases from V and 1 base from J, with 18 bases in between. The CDR3 consists of 16 residues. The CDR3 protein is CASSRGGWGRQETQYF. For the CDR3, the DNA is TGTGCCAGCAGCAGGGGAGGATGGGGTCGCCAAGAGACCCAGTACTTC.

This clonotype was counted at least ten times. Relative to the germline gene, one junction end is altered; a read error may explain this. For the CDR3, the DNA is TGCAGCGCCCACACGGAAGCTTTCTTT. Its translation is CSAHTEAFF. The rearrangement joins TRBV29-1 to TRBJ1-1; D is undetermined. Germline CDR1 SQVTM, CDR2 ANQGSEA. This CDR3 region has 9 residues.

The chain uses TRBV12-3 or TRBV12-4 and TRBJ2-7; TRBD1 aligns across 8 bases. The junction had 7 bases not matched to a gene; V was cut back by 6 bases and J by 0 bases. This CDR3 has 15 amino acids. For the CDR3, the DNA is TGTGCCAGCAGCCGACAGGGGACCCTCTCCTACGAGCAGTACTTC. It yields the protein CASSRQGTLSYEQYF.

This clonotype appeared many times. V gene TRBV7-6 combines with J gene TRBJ2-2; unclear D gene. V gave up 1 base and J gave up 6 bases, with 12 bases separating them. This CDR3 is 15 amino acids long. Germline values: CDR1 SGHVS, CDR2 FNYEAQ. The CDR3 is CASSLEVVVAGELFF. CDR3 nucleotide sequence: TGTGCCAGCAGCTTAGAGGTGGTTGTCGCCGGGGAGCTGTTTTTT.

A word on this clonotype: The CDR3 does not end in the conserved phenylalanine or tryptophan, so this is likely a read error. The rearrangement joins TRBV6-1 to TRBJ1-3, with D hard to call. Looked up from germline, CDR1 is MNHNS and CDR2 is SASEGT. The V gene lost 2 bases and the J gene lost 0 bases, with 11 bases spanning the gap. The CDR3 sequence is 16 residues long. This CDR3 is CASSESGRSSGNTIYS. The CDR3 DNA is TGTGCCAGCAGTGAATCGGGCAGGAGCTCTGGAAACACCATATATTCT.

Ten or more counts support this clonotype. The chain recombines TRBV6-1 with TRBJ1-1; D possibly corresponds to TRBD1 (5 bases). V shed 3 bases and J shed 3 bases, with 11 bases lying between them. Germline CDR1 is MNHNS and CDR2 is SASEGT. The CDR3 runs 14 residues. The CDR3 region is CASSDQGGDTEAFF. Here the CDR3 DNA reads TGTGCCAGCAGTGATCAGGGAGGCGACACTGAAGCTTTCTTT.

This clonotype was counted ten times or more. The V and J genes are TRBV6-1 and TRBJ1-1, with 9 bases matching TRBD1. There are 13 residues in the CDR3. The V and J ends lost 8 bases and 1 base, in that order; junction bases with no gene match: 2. Looked up from germline, CDR1 is MNHNS and CDR2 is SASEGT. The CDR3 is CASDRGGNTEAFF. For the CDR3, the DNA is TGTGCCAGCGACAGGGGGGGGAACACTGAAGCTTTCTTT.

The chain carries TRBV12-3 or TRBV12-4 and TRBJ2-1, with 7 bases identical to TRBD1. The CDR3 loop spans 13 amino acids. The ends lost 2 bases at V and 9 bases at J; junction bases unmatched: 4. CDR3 sequence (DNA): TGTGCCAGCAGTTTAAGGGGGCGCGGTGAGCAGTTCTTC. Amino acids: CASSLRGRGEQFF.

This clonotype was seen more than once but under ten times. The J gene is TRBJ2-1, the V gene TRBV9; D tentatively fits TRBD1 or TRBD2 (6 bases each). In germline, CDR1 is SGDLS, CDR2 YYNGEE. Trimming pared 4 bases from V and 4 bases from J, leaving 15 bases between. This CDR3 is built from 15 residues. The CDR3 loop reads CASSLGGTLYNEQFF. The CDR3 region has the DNA TGTGCCAGCAGCTTGGGGGGCACTTTATACAATGAGCAGTTCTTC.

Remarks on this clonotype: A much larger clone differs by one base, so this may be a read error. The chain's CDR3 is CASSLVGRDQPQHF. CDR3 nucleotide sequence: TGTGCCAGCAGCTTAGTTGGCAGGGATCAGCCCCAGCATTTT. The chain employs TRBV11-3 and TRBJ1-5; maybe TRBD1 (5 bases). V lost 1 base to trimming and J lost 5 bases, with 9 bases between them. The CDR3 totals 14 residues. Germline CDR1 reads SGHNT; CDR2 reads YENEEA. Together with reference TRBV11-3 and TRBJ1-5, the CDR3 gives the full variable domain: EAGVVQSPRYKIIEKKQPVAFWCNPISGHNTLYWYLQNLGQGPELLIRYENEEAVDDSQLPKDRFSAERLKGVDSTLKIQPAELGDSAVYLCASSLVGRDQPQHFGDGTRLSIL.

This clonotype was seen a few times. This chain links TRBV29-1 with TRBJ2-3, with D perhaps matching TRBD2 (6 bases). The V gene's germline CDR1 is SQVTM and CDR2 ANQGSEA. Trimming left V 7 bases short and J 3 bases short, with 11 bases between. The CDR3 extends over 12 amino acids. DNA of the CDR3: TGCAGCGGCCACGGGAGTACAGATACGCAGTATTTT. Amino acid sequence: CSGHGSTDTQYF.